This T cell receptor beta chain is from a study of T cells in Graves' hyperthyroidism and ophthalmopathy. Template material for amplifying TCR beta CDR3 regions consisted of RNA transcripts. The HTBI primer set was used in a first-round RT-PCR of the TCR CDR3. TCRdb ran MiXCR on the multiplex PCR reads and lists one entry per CDR3 protein. This table holds about 420,000 distinct CDR3 sequences, roughly an eighth found once. Per the germline V gene, CDR1 is LGHDT and CDR2 is YNNKEL (reference sequence). CDR3 length: 15 residues. With V trimmed by 3 bases and J by 4 bases, 8 bases remained unmatched. The chain links TRBV3-1 to TRBJ1-1, with TRBD1 identical over 7 bases. Material: blood. The TCR sequence derives from a woman aged 18 to 35 with Graves' hyperthyroidism. CDR3 DNA: TGTGCCAGCAGCCAGGACAGACAGGGCCTCACTGAAGCTTTCTTT. Amino acid sequence: CASSQDRQGLTEAFF.